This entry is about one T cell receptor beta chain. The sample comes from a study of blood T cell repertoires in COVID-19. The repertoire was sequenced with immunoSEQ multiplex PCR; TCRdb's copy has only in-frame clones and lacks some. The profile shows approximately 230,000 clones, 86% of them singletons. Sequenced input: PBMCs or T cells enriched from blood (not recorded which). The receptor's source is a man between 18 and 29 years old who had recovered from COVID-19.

Written as DNA, the CDR3 is TGCGCCAGCAGTCAGGGACAGCTTGGCTACACCTTC. Translated, it gives CASSQGQLGYTF. The V call is TRBV5-1, the J call TRBJ1-2, with 7 bases that match TRBD1. The CDR3 runs to 12 residues. The V segment lost 5 bases and the J segment 7 bases; nucleotides outside the gene matches: 5. The germline CDR1 and CDR2 sequences are SGHRS and YFSETQ.